This T cell receptor (beta chain) was found in a study of cytomegalovirus exposure and HLA in healthy donors. In the study overall: T cells numbering around 190 million yielded more than 100 million unique TCR beta sequences in an earlier analysis.

Study conclusions and caveats: While the bulk of TCR sequences proved rare, some public TCRs turned up in many donors. Analyses of presence and absence presupposed an approximately uniform sequencing depth across donors. It was in a later analysis that TCR association rates were seen to vary by HLA locus, highest for DRB1 and lowest for HLA-C.

Details on this clone: Antigen unknown.

The CDR3 loop spans 15 amino acids. Germline CDR1 reads SGDLS; CDR2 reads YYNGEE. Deletions cut 1 base from V and 7 bases from J, with 12 bases between. The PCR had 60 Vbeta and 13 Jbeta primers. Clones were read by immunoSEQ multiplex PCR, and TCRdb kept only the in-frame ones, dropping some. The sample includes about 150,000 clones, approximately 80% of them seen just once. The chain carries TRBV9 and TRBJ1-6, with a possible D match to TRBD1 (5 bases). The source material was PBMCs. The TCR sequence derives from a woman aged 18-30 years in good health and CMV-seronegative. The CDR3 loop reads CASSVNRFLNSPLHF. The CDR3 DNA sequence: TGTGCCAGCAGCGTAAACAGGTTCTTAAATTCACCCCTCCACTTT.